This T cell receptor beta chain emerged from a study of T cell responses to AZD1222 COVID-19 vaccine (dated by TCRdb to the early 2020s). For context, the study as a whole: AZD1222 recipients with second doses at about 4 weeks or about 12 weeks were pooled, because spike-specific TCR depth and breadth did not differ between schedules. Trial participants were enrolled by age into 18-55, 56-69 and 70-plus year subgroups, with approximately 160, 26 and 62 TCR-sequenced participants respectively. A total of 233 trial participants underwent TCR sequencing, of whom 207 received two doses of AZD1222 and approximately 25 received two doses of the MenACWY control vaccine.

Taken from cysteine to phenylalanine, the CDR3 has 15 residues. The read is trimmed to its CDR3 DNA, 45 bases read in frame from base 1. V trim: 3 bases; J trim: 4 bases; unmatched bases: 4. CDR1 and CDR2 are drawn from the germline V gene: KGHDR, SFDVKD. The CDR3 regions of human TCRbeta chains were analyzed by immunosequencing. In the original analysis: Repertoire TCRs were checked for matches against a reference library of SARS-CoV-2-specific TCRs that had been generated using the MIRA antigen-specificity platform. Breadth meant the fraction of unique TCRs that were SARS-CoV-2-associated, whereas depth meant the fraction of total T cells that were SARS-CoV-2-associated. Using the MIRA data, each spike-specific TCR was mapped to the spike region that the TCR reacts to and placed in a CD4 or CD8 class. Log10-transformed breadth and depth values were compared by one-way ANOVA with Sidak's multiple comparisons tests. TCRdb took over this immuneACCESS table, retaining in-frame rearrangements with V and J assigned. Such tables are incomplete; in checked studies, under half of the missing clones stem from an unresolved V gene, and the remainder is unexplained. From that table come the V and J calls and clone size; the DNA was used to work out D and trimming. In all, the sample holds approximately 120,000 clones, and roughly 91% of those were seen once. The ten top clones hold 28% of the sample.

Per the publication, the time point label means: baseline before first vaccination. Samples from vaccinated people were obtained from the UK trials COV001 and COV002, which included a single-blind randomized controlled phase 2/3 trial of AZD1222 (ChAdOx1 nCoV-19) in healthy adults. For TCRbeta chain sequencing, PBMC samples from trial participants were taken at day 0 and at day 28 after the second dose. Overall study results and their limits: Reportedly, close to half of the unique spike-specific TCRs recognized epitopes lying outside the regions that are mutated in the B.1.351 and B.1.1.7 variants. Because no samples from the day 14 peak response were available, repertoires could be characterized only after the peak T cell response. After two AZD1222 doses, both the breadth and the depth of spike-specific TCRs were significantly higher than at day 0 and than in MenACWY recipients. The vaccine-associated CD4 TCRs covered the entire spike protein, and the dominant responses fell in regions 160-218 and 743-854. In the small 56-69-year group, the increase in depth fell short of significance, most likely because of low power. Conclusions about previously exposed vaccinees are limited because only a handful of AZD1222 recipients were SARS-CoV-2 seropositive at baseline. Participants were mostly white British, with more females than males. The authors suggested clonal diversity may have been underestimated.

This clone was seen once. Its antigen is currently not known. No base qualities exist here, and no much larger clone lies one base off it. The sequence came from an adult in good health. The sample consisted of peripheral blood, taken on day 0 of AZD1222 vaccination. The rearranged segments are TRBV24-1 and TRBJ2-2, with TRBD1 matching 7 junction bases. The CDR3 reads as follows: CATSDPGTATGELFF. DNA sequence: TGTGCCACCAGTGATCCCGGGACAGCCACCGGGGAGCTGTTTTTT.